This passage covers 14 T cell receptor beta chains from one sample sequenced in a study of cytomegalovirus exposure and HLA in healthy donors. Both 60 Vbeta primers and 13 Jbeta primers went into the PCR. Libraries were prepared by immunoSEQ multiplex PCR; TCRdb keeps only in-frame clonotypes and omits some of them. The profile covers over 90,000 clones, with roughly 74% appearing a single time and approximately 14% taken by the ten largest. Material: PBMCs. These receptor sequences come from a woman in her sixties or seventies in good health and CMV-seropositive.

The chain joins TRBV6-5 to TRBJ1-3, with D perhaps matching TRBD1 (6 bases). Germline values: CDR1 MNHEY, CDR2 SVGAGI. The germline V and J ends were trimmed by 0 bases and 2 bases, with 11 bases remaining between them. The CDR3 totals 16 residues. The CDR3 is CASSYSLQGAGNTIYF. The DNA of the CDR3 is TGTGCCAGCAGTTACTCCTTACAGGGTGCTGGAAACACCATATATTTT.

The chain links TRBV11-2 to TRBJ2-1; tentative D call: TRBD1 (6 bases). Trimming pared 5 bases from V and 0 bases from J, leaving 14 bases between. Germline V gives CDR1 SGHAT, CDR2 FQNNGV. This CDR3 spans 16 amino acids. CDR3 region: CASSPTRGSSYNEQFF. The CDR3 DNA is TGTGCCAGCAGCCCAACAAGGGGGAGCTCCTACAATGAGCAGTTCTTC.

This clone was observed a few times. The chain recombines TRBV27 with TRBJ2-1; TRBD2 matches at 11 bases. The CDR3 covers 17 residues. Germline trimming cut 2 bases from V and 1 base from J; bases unmatched to any gene: 4. The germline V gene encodes CDR1 MNHEY and CDR2 SMNVEV (reference sequence). The CDR3 nucleotides read TGTGCCAGCAGTTTAAGGGTAGCGGGGGGGTCCTACAATGAGCAGTTCTTC. Amino acids: CASSLRVAGGSYNEQFF.

The chain joins TRBV30 to TRBJ1-5; 7 nucleotides align to TRBD1. CDR3 length equals 15 residues. In germline, CDR1 is GTSNPN, CDR2 SVGIG (reference sequence). V dropped 0 bases and J dropped 6; count of bases not matched to a gene: 8. CDR3 in amino acids: CAWSVGGRLTQPQHF. The CDR3 coding sequence is TGTGCCTGGAGTGTAGGGGGCAGGCTAACTCAGCCCCAGCATTTT.

The V and J genes are TRBV29-1 and TRBJ1-6; 9 bases fit TRBD1. This CDR3 has 13 residues. With 6 bases clipped from V and 8 bases from J, the junction kept 5 bases outside the gene matches. Germline V gives CDR1 SQVTM, CDR2 ANQGSEA. The CDR3 sequence: CSVRQGVDSPLHF. The DNA of the CDR3 is TGCAGCGTCCGACAGGGGGTTGATTCACCCCTCCACTTT.

J is TRBJ2-7 and V is TRBV18, with TRBD2 as a possible D gene (7 bases). This CDR3 has 16 amino acids. Germline CDR1 is KGHSH and CDR2 is LQKENI. V was clipped by 5 bases and J by 1 base, with 18 bases between them. The CDR3 is CASSNPGEGGSYEQYF. The CDR3 nucleotides are TGTGCCAGCTCAAACCCCGGGGAGGGGGGTTCCTACGAGCAGTACTTC.

This clone was picked up one time. At one of its ends the junction is not consistent with the germline gene, which may arise from a read error. V usage is TRBV7-9 and J usage is TRBJ2-2; 9 nucleotides match TRBD2. Germline V lookup: CDR1 SEHNR, CDR2 FQNEAQ (reference sequence). CDR3 length: 19 amino acids. The CDR3 region is CSSSPPRWRGGRSPGELFF. The CDR3 bases are TGTTCCAGCAGCCCTCCGAGATGGCGGGGGGGCAGATCTCCCGGGGAGCTGTTTTTT. The complete variable domain, with remaining parts taken from reference TRBV7-9 and TRBJ2-2, reads DTGVSQNPRHKITKRGQNVTFRCDPISEHNRLYWYRQTLGQGPEFLTYFQNEAQLEKSRLLSDRFSAERPKGSFSTLEIQRTEQGDSAMYLCSSSPPRWRGGRSPGELFFGEGSRLTVL.

This clone showed up just once. The chain recombines TRBV4-1 with TRBJ1-2; 8 positions agree with TRBD1. Germline V gene sequence: CDR1 MGHRA, CDR2 YSYEKL. The ends lost 2 bases at V and 2 bases at J; junction bases unmatched: 4. The CDR3 sequence is 15 residues long. The CDR3 DNA is TGCGCCAGCAGCCAATGGACAGGGCAAAACTATGGCTACACCTTC. Its translation is CASSQWTGQNYGYTF.

The chain recombines TRBV30 with TRBJ1-2, with D perhaps matching TRBD1 (5 bases). V was clipped by 0 bases and J by 7 bases, with 12 bases between them. This CDR3 has 13 residues. CDR1 and CDR2 (germline): GTSNPN, SVGIG (reference sequence). The CDR3: CAWSVGGRGGYTF. CDR3 in DNA: TGTGCCTGGAGTGTAGGAGGGAGGGGTGGCTACACCTTC.

The chain recombines TRBV7-3 with TRBJ2-5; TRBD1 is a possible D gene (6 bases). V was shortened by 2 bases and J by 4 bases, with 14 bases between the two germline ends. The V gene's germline CDR1 is SGHTA and CDR2 FQGTGA. This CDR3 comprises 15 residues. The CDR3: CASSLGQGLGETQYF. The DNA of the CDR3 is TGTGCCAGCAGCTTAGGGCAGGGGTTAGGAGAGACCCAGTACTTC.

V is TRBV7-2 and J is TRBJ2-1; 9 nucleotides align to TRBD1. The V gene end was trimmed by 4 bases and the J gene end by 4 bases; junction bases not matched to a gene: 5. The length of the CDR3 is 15 residues. From germline, CDR1 is SGHTA and CDR2 FQGNSA. This chain's CDR3 is CASSSGTGQYNEQFF. The CDR3 nucleotides are TGTGCCAGCAGCTCCGGGACAGGGCAATACAATGAGCAGTTCTTC.

The V and J genes are TRBV6-5 and TRBJ2-5; TRBD1 is a possible D gene (6 bases). TRBJ2-7 matches the DNA end more closely, so the J call is doubtful. The V gene's germline CDR1 is MNHEY and CDR2 SVGAGI. This CDR3 has 13 residues. The CDR3: CASRDSPSYEQYF. The CDR3 DNA sequence: TGTGCCAGCAGGGACAGTCCATCCTACGAGCAGTACTTC.

This chain uses TRBV14 with TRBJ2-7, with TRBD2 matching over 11 bases. Trimming took 0 bases from V and 6 from J; bases not matched to a gene: 7. This CDR3 is built from 16 residues. From germline, CDR1 is SGHDN and CDR2 FVKESK. The CDR3 loop is CASSQDGLAGGSEQYF. The CDR3 nucleotides are TGTGCCAGCAGCCAAGATGGGCTAGCGGGAGGCAGCGAGCAGTACTTC.

This clone was recorded once. The chain uses TRBV5-1 and TRBJ2-2; D might be TRBD1 (6 bases). V shed 1 base and J shed 8 bases, with 12 bases lying between them. Germline CDR1 SGHRS, CDR2 YFSETQ. The CDR3 has 14 residues. In DNA form, the CDR3 reads TGCGCCAGCAGCTTGACAGGGACGGATGGGGAGCTGTTTTTT. This codes for CASSLTGTDGELFF.